The present entry profiles one TCR beta chain with its context. Its target is not known. This specimen belongs to a study of shared clonotypes between healthy human individuals. General study findings and limits: Clonotype sharing among donors was expected to depend on sequencing depth. On the whole, naive subsets had larger estimated richness than memory subsets had.

V was pared by 6 bases and J by 2 bases, with 11 bases between. Germline loops: CDR1 MNHEY, CDR2 SMNVEV (reference sequence). The CDR3 totals 15 residues. The test was conducted at deep level. The input for sorted-subset replicate PCRs was 150 to 200 ng DNA, tens of thousands of T cell genomes. Sequencing used immunoSEQ multiplex PCR; TCRdb keeps in-frame clones, though not all of them. The data show roughly 2,000,000 clones, 80% to 95% seen once. Terminally differentiated effector memory CD45RA+ cells were excluded from the naive CD8 cells, which were CD45RO-negative and positively selected for CCR7.

This sequence originates from a man aged 18-30 years in good health. Some clones in this sample may be carry-over from other donors' samples. Sequenced sample: naive CD8+ T cells from PBMCs. V usage is TRBV27 and J usage is TRBJ2-6; D is ambiguous. CDR3 in DNA: TGTGCCAGCAGCGAGGTGGAAACTGGGGCCAACGTCCTGACTTTC. As protein: CASSEVETGANVLTF.